This passage covers 5 T cell receptor beta chains from one sample sequenced in a study of blood T cell repertoires in COVID-19. TCRdb keeps only in-frame clones here, not all; method: immunoSEQ multiplex PCR. The sample consists of roughly 170,000 clones, about 86% of them appearing once. Sequenced material: peripheral blood. These receptors were collected from a woman in her 70s with COVID-19, enrolled during active disease.

The V call is TRBV12-3 or TRBV12-4, the J call TRBJ1-2, with 8 bases that match TRBD1. The CDR3 totals 13 residues. The trim removed 3 bases at V and 8 bases at J, leaving 5 bases unmatched. Written as DNA, the CDR3 is TGTGCCAGCAGTTTGGCCAGGGGGCGAGGCTACACCTTC. Translated, it gives CASSLARGRGYTF.

The gene calls are TRBV19 and TRBJ2-7; 8 positions match TRBD1. The CDR3 spans 13 residues. Germline lookup yields CDR1 LNHDA and CDR2 SQIVND (reference sequence). V shed 7 bases, J shed 5 bases, and the junction held 7 bases outside the gene matches. The DNA for the CDR3 is TGTGCCAGTACCAACAGGGGGTGGCACGAGCAGTACTTC. It codes for CASTNRGWHEQYF.

V and J are TRBV27 and TRBJ2-7, with TRBD1 matching 7 bases. Trimming removed 8 bases from V and 2 bases from J; junction bases left unmatched: 9. The CDR3 runs 14 residues. CDR1 and CDR2 from the germline V gene are MNHEY and SMNVEV (reference sequence). In DNA form, the CDR3 reads TGTGCCAGCTGGAAACAGGGGATCACCTACGAGCAGTACTTC. This encodes CASWKQGITYEQYF.

CDR3 residues: CSVRSSAYNEQFF. The DNA of the CDR3 is TGCAGCGTTCGTAGCTCGGCCTACAATGAGCAGTTCTTC. The chain employs TRBV29-1 and TRBJ2-1; D is uncertain. The CDR3 covers 13 residues. Germline CDR1 SQVTM, CDR2 ANQGSEA. V lost 5 bases, J lost 2 bases, and 10 bases lay in between.

The chain combines TRBV28 with TRBJ1-2; a weak D match, TRBD1 (6 bases). The CDR3 runs to 15 residues. The V gene lost 3 bases and the J gene lost 3 bases, with 14 bases spanning the gap. Germline CDR1 reads MDHEN; CDR2 reads SYDVKM. CDR3 residues: CASSLGAYSDYGYTF. DNA for the CDR3: TGTGCCAGCAGTTTGGGGGCCTACTCAGACTATGGCTACACCTTC.